This TCR beta chain was recovered during a study of T cell responses to AZD1222 COVID-19 vaccine. Method: immunoSEQ multiplex PCR; TCRdb's copy keeps in-frame clones and lacks some. The sample holds 150,000 to 200,000 clones, just over 90% seen once. The germline gives CDR1 MNHEY, CDR2 SVGAGI. Losses at the gene ends were 6 bases for V and 4 bases for J; bases not matched to a gene: 7. The CDR3 is made up of 15 amino acids. Study results and caveats: Sampling that yielded the repertoires occurred only after the peak T cell response. Donors in the cohort were predominantly white British and more often female, and clonal diversity was possibly underestimated. Elevations in Spike-specific TCR breadth and depth followed administration of two AZD1222 doses. Reportedly, nearly half of unique spike TCRs recognized epitopes outside B.1.351/B.1.1.7 mutations.

Details on this clone: What it binds is unknown.

This receptor was obtained from an adult in good health. Sequenced material: peripheral blood, taken on day 0 of AZD1222 vaccination. This chain links TRBV6-5 with TRBJ2-2; 8 bases align to TRBD1. The chain's CDR3 is CASRRTGTTTGELFF. The CDR3 nucleotides are TGTGCCAGCAGGAGGACAGGGACCACCACCGGGGAGCTGTTTTTT.